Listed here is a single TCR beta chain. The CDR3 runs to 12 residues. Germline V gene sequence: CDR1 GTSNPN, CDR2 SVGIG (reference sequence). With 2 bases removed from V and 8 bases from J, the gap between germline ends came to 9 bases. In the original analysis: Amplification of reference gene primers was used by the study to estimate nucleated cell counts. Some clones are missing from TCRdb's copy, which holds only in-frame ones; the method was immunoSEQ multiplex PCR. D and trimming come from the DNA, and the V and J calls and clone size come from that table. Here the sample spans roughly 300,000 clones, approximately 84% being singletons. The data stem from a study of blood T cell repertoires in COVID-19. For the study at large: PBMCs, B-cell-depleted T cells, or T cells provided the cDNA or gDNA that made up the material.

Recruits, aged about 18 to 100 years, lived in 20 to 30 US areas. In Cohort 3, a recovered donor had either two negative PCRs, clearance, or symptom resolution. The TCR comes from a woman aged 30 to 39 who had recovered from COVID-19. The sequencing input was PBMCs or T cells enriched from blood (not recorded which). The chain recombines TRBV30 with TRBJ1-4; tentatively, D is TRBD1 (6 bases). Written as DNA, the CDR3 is TGTGCCTGGAGTACAAGGGGGGAAAAACTGTTTTTT. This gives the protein CAWSTRGEKLFF.